This record looks at one TCR beta chain sequence and its context. Its antigen is unidentified. CDR1 DFQATT and CDR2 SNEGSKA come from the germline V gene (reference sequence). The CDR3 is made up of 13 amino acids. The germline V and J ends were trimmed by 1 base and 4 bases, with 10 bases remaining between them. The data were obtained in a study of post-analysis software for immune sequencing data. Study results and limitations: The authors found that F measure strongly co-clustered same-batch samples. The study found TRBV5-6, TRBV5-1 and TRBV20-1 among four to six TRBV segments more frequent in patients than controls. The study found significantly lower normalized Chao1 diversity in multiple sclerosis patients than in controls.

cDNA libraries for TCR beta contained unique molecular identifiers. Researchers reported roughly 510,000 cDNA molecules coming from approximately 0.95 to 9.8 million T cells. MiXCR, run by TCRdb on the PCR reads, gives a single entry per CDR3 protein. The repertoire holds 450,000 to 700,000 distinct CDR3 sequences, 44% seen once, with around 1.7% in the top ten. The sequence derives from a girl between 5 and 17 years old with multiple sclerosis. The specimen was blood. This sequence joins TRBV20-1 and TRBJ1-2; D gene uncertain. The CDR3 DNA reads as TGCAGTGCTAGAGTTGGAGCCCTCTATGGCTACACCTTC. Its translation is CSARVGALYGYTF.